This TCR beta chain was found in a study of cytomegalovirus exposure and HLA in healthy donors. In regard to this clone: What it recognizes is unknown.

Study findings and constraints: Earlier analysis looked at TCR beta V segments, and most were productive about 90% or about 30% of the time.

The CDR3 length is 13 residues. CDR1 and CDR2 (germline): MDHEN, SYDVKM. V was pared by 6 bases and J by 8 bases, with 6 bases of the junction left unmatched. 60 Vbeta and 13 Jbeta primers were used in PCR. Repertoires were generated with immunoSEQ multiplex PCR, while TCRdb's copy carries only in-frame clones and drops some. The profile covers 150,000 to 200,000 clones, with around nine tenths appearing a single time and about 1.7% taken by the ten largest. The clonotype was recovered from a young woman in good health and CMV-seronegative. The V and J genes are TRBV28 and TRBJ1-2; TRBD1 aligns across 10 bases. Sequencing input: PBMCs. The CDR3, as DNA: TGTGCCAGCAGCTCCGGGACAGGGGTCGGCTACACCTTC. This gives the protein CASSSGTGVGYTF.